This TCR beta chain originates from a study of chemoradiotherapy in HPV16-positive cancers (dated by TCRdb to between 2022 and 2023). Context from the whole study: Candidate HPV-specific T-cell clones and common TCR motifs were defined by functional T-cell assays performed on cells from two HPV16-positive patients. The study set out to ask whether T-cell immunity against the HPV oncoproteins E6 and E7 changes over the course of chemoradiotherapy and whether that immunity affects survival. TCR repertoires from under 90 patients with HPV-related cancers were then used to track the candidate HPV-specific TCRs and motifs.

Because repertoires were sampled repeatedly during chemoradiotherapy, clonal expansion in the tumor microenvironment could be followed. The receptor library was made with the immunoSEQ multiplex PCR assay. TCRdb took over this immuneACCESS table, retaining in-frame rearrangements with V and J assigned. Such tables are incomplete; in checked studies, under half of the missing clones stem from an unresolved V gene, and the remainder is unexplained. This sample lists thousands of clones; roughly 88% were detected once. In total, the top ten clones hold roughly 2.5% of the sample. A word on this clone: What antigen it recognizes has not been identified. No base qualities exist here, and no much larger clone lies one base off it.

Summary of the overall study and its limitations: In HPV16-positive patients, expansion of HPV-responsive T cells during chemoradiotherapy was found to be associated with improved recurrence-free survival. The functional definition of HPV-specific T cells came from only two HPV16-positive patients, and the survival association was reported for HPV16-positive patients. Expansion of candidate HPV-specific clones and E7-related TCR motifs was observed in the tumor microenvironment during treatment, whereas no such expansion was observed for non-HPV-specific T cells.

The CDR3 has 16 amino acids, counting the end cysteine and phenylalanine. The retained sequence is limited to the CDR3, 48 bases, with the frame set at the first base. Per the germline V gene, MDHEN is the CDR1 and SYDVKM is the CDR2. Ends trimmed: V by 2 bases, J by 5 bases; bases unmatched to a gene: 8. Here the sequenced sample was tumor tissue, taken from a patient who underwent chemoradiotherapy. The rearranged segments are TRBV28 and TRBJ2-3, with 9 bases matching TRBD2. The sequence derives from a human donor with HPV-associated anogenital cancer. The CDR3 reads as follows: CASSLEAGGFLDTQYF. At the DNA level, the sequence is TGTGCCAGCAGTTTAGAAGCGGGGGGCTTCCTAGATACGCAGTATTTT.